The rows below give T cell receptor beta chains drawn from one sample of a study of response to subunit inactivated influenza vaccine. TCRdb fed the RT-PCR reads into MiXCR, producing one record per CDR3 protein. In the table there are about 700,000 distinct CDR3 sequences, 14% of which are singletons. This specimen was PBMCs from blood, taken around 15 days before vaccination. Receptors were obtained from a man over 45 who received an inactivated influenza vaccine. Each CDR3 is given with its conserved first and last residue. The D gene is left open where the match is weak. Size is omitted from some rows. Given values are once, few, many or a class for expanded clones.

d_call: -; j_call: TRBJ1-2; clone_size: -; v_call: TRBV12-3/TRBV12-4; cdr3_aa: CASSPQAGKGYTF; cdr3_nt: TGTGCCAGCAGTCCTCAGGCAGGGAAAGGCTACACCTTC
d_call: -; j_call: TRBJ1-1; clone_size: many; v_call: TRBV5-1; cdr3_aa: CASSLALGGASTEAFF; cdr3_nt: TGCGCCAGCAGCTTGGCCCTTGGGGGGGCGAGCACTGAAGCTTTCTTT
d_call: -; j_call: TRBJ1-2; clone_size: -; v_call: TRBV19; cdr3_aa: CASSQVLFYGYTF; cdr3_nt: TGTGCCAGTAGTCAAGTCCTTTTCTATGGCTACACCTTC
d_call: -; j_call: TRBJ2-1; clone_size: few; v_call: TRBV20-1; cdr3_aa: CSARQGPEYNEQFF; cdr3_nt: TGCAGTGCTAGACAGGGGCCCGAGTACAATGAGCAGTTCTTC
d_call: -; j_call: TRBJ1-1; clone_size: many; v_call: TRBV5-5; cdr3_aa: CASSFNANTEAFF; cdr3_nt: TGTGCCAGCAGCTTCAACGCGAACACTGAAGCTTTCTTT
d_call: -; j_call: TRBJ2-1; clone_size: -; v_call: TRBV7-8; cdr3_aa: CASSLGGAQFF; cdr3_nt: TGTGCCAGCAGCTTGGGGGGAGCTCAGTTCTTC
d_call: -; j_call: TRBJ2-7; clone_size: -; v_call: TRBV5-1; cdr3_aa: CASSLAVPTAYYEQYF; cdr3_nt: TGCGCCAGCAGCTTGGCGGTCCCGACAGCTTACTACGAGCAGTACTTC
d_call: -; j_call: TRBJ1-2; clone_size: few; v_call: TRBV12-3/TRBV12-4; cdr3_aa: CASSLGHTNYGYTF; cdr3_nt: TGTGCCAGCAGTCTCGGACATACCAACTATGGCTACACCTTC
d_call: -; j_call: TRBJ2-1; clone_size: few; v_call: TRBV24-1; cdr3_aa: CATSVRYSGFQWQFF; cdr3_nt: TGTGCCACCAGTGTTCGCTATTCTGGATTTCAATGGCAGTTCTTC
d_call: -; j_call: TRBJ2-5; clone_size: -; v_call: TRBV30; cdr3_aa: CAWSKGSETQYF; cdr3_nt: TGTGCCTGGAGTAAAGGGTCGGAGACCCAGTACTTC
d_call: -; j_call: TRBJ1-1; clone_size: -; v_call: TRBV28; cdr3_aa: CASSPRLGAGTTEAFF; cdr3_nt: TGTGCCAGCAGTCCCCGGCTGGGAGCGGGGACCACTGAAGCTTTCTTT
d_call: -; j_call: TRBJ1-2; clone_size: -; v_call: TRBV20-1; cdr3_aa: CSASLPGYGYTF; cdr3_nt: TGCAGTGCTAGCCTCCCAGGCTATGGCTACACCTTC
d_call: -; j_call: TRBJ1-2; clone_size: -; v_call: TRBV6-5; cdr3_aa: CASSPGIGYTF; cdr3_nt: TGTGCCAGCAGCCCGGGTATTGGCTACACCTTC
d_call: TRBD1; j_call: TRBJ1-3; clone_size: -; v_call: TRBV7-2; cdr3_aa: CASSWDRLGNTIYF; cdr3_nt: TGTGCCAGCAGCTGGGACAGATTAGGAAACACCATATATTTT
d_call: -; j_call: TRBJ1-1; clone_size: -; v_call: TRBV5-6; cdr3_aa: CASSWTPTEAFF; cdr3_nt: TGTGCCAGCAGCTGGACACCCACTGAAGCTTTCTTT
d_call: -; j_call: TRBJ1-1; clone_size: -; v_call: TRBV12-3/TRBV12-4; cdr3_aa: CASSLVQGEAFF; cdr3_nt: TGTGCCAGCAGTTTAGTGCAGGGTGAAGCTTTCTTT
d_call: TRBD2; j_call: TRBJ2-7; clone_size: many; v_call: TRBV5-1; cdr3_aa: CASSLLAGAGYEQYF; cdr3_nt: TGCGCCAGCAGCTTGCTAGCGGGAGCTGGCTACGAGCAGTACTTC
d_call: -; j_call: TRBJ2-2; clone_size: -; v_call: TRBV6-2/TRBV6-3; cdr3_aa: CATAGHNTGELFF; cdr3_nt: TGTGCCACCGCGGGACACAACACCGGGGAGCTGTTTTTT
d_call: TRBD2; j_call: TRBJ2-3; clone_size: -; v_call: TRBV11-2; cdr3_aa: CASSSGLAGGDTQYF; cdr3_nt: TGTGCCAGCAGCTCGGGACTAGCGGGGGGAGATACGCAGTATTTT
d_call: -; j_call: TRBJ2-2; clone_size: few; v_call: TRBV3-1; cdr3_aa: CASSQEVSYTGELFF; cdr3_nt: TGTGCCAGCAGCCAAGAGGTCAGTTACACCGGGGAGCTGTTTTTT
d_call: -; j_call: TRBJ1-2; clone_size: few; v_call: TRBV24-1; cdr3_aa: CATSEAEVNYGYTF; cdr3_nt: TGTGCCACCAGTGAGGCCGAGGTCAACTATGGCTACACCTTC
d_call: -; j_call: TRBJ2-1; clone_size: -; v_call: TRBV27; cdr3_aa: CARSLFDSNTNEQFF; cdr3_nt: TGTGCCCGCAGCCTATTTGACTCTAATACAAATGAGCAGTTCTTC
d_call: -; j_call: TRBJ2-2; clone_size: few; v_call: TRBV14; cdr3_aa: CASSQDGGELFF; cdr3_nt: TGTGCCAGCAGCCAAGACGGCGGGGAGCTGTTTTTT
d_call: TRBD2; j_call: TRBJ2-1; clone_size: few; v_call: TRBV4-1; cdr3_aa: CASSQESVRGLGEQFF; cdr3_nt: TGCGCCAGCAGCCAAGAATCGGTGCGGGGGTTGGGTGAGCAGTTCTTC
d_call: -; j_call: TRBJ2-2; clone_size: few; v_call: TRBV7-8; cdr3_aa: CASSSSGQYANTGELFF; cdr3_nt: TGTGCCAGCAGCTCCTCAGGACAGTACGCGAACACCGGGGAGCTGTTTTTT